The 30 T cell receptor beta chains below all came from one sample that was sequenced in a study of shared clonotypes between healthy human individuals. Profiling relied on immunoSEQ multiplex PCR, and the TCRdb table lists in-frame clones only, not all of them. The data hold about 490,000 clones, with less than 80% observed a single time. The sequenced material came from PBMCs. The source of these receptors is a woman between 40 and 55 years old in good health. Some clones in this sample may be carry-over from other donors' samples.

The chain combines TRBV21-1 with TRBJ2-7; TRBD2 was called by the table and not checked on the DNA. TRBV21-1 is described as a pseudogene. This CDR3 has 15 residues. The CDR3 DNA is TGTGCCAGCAGCACCCCCAGGACTAGCGGGAACGAGCAGTACTTC. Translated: CASSTPRTSGNEQYF.

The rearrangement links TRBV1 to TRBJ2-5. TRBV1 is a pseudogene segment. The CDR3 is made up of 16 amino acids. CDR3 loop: CTSSQPGFAMYETQYF. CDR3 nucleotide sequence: TGCACCAGCAGCCAACCGGGCTTCGCGATGTACGAGACCCAGTACTTC.

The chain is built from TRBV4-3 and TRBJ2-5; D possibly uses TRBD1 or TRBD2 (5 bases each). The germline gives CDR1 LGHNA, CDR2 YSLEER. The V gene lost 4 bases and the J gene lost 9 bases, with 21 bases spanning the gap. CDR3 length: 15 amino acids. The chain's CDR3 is CASSPSRDAGLAQYF. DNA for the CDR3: TGCGCCAGCAGCCCATCCCGGGACGCCGGACTGGCCCAGTACTTC.

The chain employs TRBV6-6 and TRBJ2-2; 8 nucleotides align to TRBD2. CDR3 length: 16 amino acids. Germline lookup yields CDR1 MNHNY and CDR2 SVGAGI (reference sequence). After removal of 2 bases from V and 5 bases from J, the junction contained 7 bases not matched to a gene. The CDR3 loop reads CASSYGSGSKTGELFF. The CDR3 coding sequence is TGTGCCAGCAGTTACGGGAGCGGGAGTAAAACCGGGGAGCTGTTTTTT.

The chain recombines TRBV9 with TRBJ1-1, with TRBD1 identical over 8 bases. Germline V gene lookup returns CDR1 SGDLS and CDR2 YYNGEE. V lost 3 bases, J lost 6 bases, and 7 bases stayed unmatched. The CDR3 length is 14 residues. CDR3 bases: TGTGCCAGCAGCGCCGGACAGGGTGTCTCTGAAGCTTTCTTT. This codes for CASSAGQGVSEAFF.

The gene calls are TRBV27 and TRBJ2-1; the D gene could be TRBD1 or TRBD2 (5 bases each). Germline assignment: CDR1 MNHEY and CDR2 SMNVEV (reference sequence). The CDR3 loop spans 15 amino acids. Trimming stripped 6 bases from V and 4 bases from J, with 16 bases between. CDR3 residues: CASRLGRGAYNEQFF. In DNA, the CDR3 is TGTGCCAGCAGGTTAGGTAGGGGAGCGTACAATGAGCAGTTCTTC.

Written as DNA, the CDR3 is TGTTCTACGTCTAGCGGGAGGTATTCCTACAATGAGCAGTTCTTC. Amino acids: CSTSSGRYSYNEQFF. This chain uses TRBV28 with TRBJ2-1, with TRBD2 identical over 11 bases. In germline, CDR1 is MDHEN, CDR2 SYDVKM. The length of the CDR3 is 15 residues.

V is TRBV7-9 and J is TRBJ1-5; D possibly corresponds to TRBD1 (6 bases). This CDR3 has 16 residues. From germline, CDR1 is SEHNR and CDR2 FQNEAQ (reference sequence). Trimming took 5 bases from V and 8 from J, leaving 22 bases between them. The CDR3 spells CASSRRWSRGVKPQHF. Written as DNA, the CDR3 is TGTGCCAGCAGCCGACGGTGGAGCAGGGGCGTAAAGCCCCAGCATTTT.

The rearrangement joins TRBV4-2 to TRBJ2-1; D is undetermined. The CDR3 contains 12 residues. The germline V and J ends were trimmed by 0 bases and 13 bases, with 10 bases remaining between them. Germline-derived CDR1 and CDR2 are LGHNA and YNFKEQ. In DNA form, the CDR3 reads TGTGCCAGCAGCCAAGATCTCGGCCAACAGTTCTTC. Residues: CASSQDLGQQFF.

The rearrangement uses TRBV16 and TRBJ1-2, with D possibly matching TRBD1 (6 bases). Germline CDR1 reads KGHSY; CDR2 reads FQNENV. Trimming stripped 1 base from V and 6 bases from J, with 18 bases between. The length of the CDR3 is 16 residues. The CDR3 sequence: CASSQWIGAGEDGYTF. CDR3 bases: TGTGCCAGCAGCCAATGGATCGGGGCAGGGGAGGATGGCTACACCTTC.

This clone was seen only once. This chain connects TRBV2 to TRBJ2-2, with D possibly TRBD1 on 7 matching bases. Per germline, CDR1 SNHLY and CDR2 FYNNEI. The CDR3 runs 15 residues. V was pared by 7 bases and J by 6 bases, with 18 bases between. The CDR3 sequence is CASTGRGGAAGELFF. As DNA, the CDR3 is TGTGCCAGCACCGGGAGAGGGGGCGCGGCCGGGGAGCTGTTTTTT.

The CDR3 region is CASSEATSVHNEQFF. The CDR3 bases are TGTGCCAGCAGTGAAGCAACTAGCGTTCACAATGAGCAGTTCTTC. This rearrangement joins TRBV6-1 to TRBJ2-1; TRBD2 agrees at 7 bases. V shed 0 bases, J shed 5 bases, and the junction held 4 bases outside the gene matches. Germline V lookup: CDR1 MNHNS, CDR2 SASEGT. The CDR3 runs 15 residues.

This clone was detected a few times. CDR3 amino acids: CASGRMNTEAFF. The CDR3 coding sequence is TGTGCCTCGGGACGGATGAACACTGAAGCTTTCTTT. The rearrangement links TRBV30 to TRBJ1-1; possible D gene TRBD1, 5 bases. The CDR3 totals 12 residues. The V and J ends lost 7 bases and 0 bases respectively, with 9 bases between them. Germline lookup yields CDR1 GTSNPN and CDR2 SVGIG (reference sequence).

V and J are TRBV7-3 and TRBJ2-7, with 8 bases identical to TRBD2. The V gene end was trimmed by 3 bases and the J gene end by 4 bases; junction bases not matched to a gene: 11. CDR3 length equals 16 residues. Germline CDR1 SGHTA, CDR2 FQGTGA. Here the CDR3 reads CASSLPPSGSWYEQYF. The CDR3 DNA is TGTGCCAGCAGCTTGCCTCCGAGCGGGAGTTGGTACGAGCAGTACTTC.

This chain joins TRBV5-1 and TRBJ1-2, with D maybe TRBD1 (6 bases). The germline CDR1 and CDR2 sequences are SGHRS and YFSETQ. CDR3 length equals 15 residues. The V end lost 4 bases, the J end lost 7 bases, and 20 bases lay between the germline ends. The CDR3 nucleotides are TGCGCCAGCAGCCCCGAGAGGGGGTTAGGTCCTGGCTACACCTTC. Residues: CASSPERGLGPGYTF.

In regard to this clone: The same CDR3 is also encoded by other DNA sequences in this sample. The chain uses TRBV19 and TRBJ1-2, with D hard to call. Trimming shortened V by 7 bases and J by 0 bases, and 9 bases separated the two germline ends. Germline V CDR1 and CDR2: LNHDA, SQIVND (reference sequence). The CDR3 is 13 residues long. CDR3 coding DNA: TGTGCCAGTAACGAACGAGCTAACTATGGCTACACCTTC. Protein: CASNERANYGYTF.

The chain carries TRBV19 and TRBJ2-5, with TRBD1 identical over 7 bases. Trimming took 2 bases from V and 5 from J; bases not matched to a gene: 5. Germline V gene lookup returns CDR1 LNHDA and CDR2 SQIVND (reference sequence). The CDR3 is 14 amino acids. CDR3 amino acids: CASSISSRGETQYF. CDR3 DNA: TGTGCCAGTAGTATAAGCTCCAGGGGGGAGACCCAGTACTTC.

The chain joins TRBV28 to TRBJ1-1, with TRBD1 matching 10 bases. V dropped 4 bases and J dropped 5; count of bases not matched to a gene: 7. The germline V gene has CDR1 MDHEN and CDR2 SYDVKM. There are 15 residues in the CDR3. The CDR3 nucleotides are TGTGCCAGCAGTTCTCAACGACAGGGGGCGACTGAAGCTTTCTTT. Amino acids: CASSSQRQGATEAFF.

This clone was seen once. In nucleotides, the CDR3 is TGCGCCAGCAGTGATTCGGGACTAGCGGATAACACCGGGGAGCTGTTTTTT. Amino acids: CASSDSGLADNTGELFF. The V gene is TRBV10-1, the J gene TRBJ2-2, with 11 bases fitting TRBD2. The CDR3 has 17 amino acids. CDR1 is WNHNN and CDR2 is SYGVQD in the germline V gene (reference sequence). Trimming cost V 3 bases and J 2 bases; bases outside gene matches: 5.

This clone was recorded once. CDR3 coding DNA: TGTGCCAGCATCGCCACCGCGGCTCCTAACTATGGCTACACCTTC. Protein sequence: CASIATAAPNYGYTF. The chain combines TRBV28 with TRBJ1-2; D not certain. The CDR3 extends over 15 amino acids. Germline loops: CDR1 MDHEN, CDR2 SYDVKM. Trimming left V 7 bases short and J 0 bases short, with 15 bases between.

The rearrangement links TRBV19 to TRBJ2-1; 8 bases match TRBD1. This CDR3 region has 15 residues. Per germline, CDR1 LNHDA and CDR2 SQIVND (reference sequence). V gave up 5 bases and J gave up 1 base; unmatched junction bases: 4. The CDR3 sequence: CASSQDRDSYNEQFF. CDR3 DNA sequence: TGTGCCAGTAGTCAGGACAGGGATTCCTACAATGAGCAGTTCTTC. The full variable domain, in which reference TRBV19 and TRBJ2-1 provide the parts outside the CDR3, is DGGITQSPKYLFRKEGQNVTLSCEQNLNHDAMYWYRQDPGQGLRLIYYSQIVNDFQKGDIAEGYSVSREKKESFPLTVTSAQKNPTAFYLCASSQDRDSYNEQFFGPGTRLTVL.

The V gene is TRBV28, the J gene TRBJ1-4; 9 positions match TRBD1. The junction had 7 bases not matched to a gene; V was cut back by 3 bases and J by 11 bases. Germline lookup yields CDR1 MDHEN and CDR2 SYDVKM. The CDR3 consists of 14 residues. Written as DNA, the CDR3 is TGTGCCAGCAGTTTCGGGACAGGGTTACGGAAACTGTTTTTT. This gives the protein CASSFGTGLRKLFF.

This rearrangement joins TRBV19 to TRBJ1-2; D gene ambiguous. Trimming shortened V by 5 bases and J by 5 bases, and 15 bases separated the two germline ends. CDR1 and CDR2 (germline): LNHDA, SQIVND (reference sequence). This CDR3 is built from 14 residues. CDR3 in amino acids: CASSSPPESYGYTF. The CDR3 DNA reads TGTGCCAGTAGTTCCCCCCCGGAGTCTTATGGCTACACCTTC.

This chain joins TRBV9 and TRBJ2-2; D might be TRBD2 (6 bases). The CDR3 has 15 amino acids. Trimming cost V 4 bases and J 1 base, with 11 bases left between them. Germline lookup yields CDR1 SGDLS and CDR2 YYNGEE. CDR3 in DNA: TGTGCCAGCAGCCCCGGGACTCGGAACACCGGGGAGCTGTTTTTT. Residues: CASSPGTRNTGELFF.

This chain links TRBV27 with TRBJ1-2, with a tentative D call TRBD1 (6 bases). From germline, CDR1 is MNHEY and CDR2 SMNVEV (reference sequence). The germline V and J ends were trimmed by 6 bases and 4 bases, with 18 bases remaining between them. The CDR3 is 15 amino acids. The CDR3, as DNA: TGTGCCAGCAGCACCAGGGGACACCTTCTCTATGGCTACACCTTC. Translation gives CASSTRGHLLYGYTF.

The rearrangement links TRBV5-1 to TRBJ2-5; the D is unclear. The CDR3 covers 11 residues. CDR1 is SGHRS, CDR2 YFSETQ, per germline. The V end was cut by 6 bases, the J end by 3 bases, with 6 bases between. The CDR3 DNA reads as TGCGCCAGCAAAACGGAAGAGACCCAGTACTTC. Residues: CASKTEETQYF.

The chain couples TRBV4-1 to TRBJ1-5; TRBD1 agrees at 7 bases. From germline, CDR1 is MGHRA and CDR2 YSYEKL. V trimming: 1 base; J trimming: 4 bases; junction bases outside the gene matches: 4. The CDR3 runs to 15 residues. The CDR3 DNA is TGCGCCAGCAGCCAAGTTGCGGGACAGAATCAGCCCCAGCATTTT. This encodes CASSQVAGQNQPQHF.

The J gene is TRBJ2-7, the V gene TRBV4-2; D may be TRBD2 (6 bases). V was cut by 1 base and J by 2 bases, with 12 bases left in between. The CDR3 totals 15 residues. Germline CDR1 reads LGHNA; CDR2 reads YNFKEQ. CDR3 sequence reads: CASSQGLATPYEQYF. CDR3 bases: TGTGCCAGCAGCCAAGGGCTAGCGACCCCCTACGAGCAGTACTTC.

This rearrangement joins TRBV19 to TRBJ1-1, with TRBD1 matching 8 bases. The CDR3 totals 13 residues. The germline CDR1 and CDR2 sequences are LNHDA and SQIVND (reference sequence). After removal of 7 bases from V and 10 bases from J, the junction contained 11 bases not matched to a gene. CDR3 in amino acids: CASTPGQGGTAFF. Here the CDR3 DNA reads TGTGCCAGTACTCCCGGACAGGGAGGGACAGCTTTCTTT.

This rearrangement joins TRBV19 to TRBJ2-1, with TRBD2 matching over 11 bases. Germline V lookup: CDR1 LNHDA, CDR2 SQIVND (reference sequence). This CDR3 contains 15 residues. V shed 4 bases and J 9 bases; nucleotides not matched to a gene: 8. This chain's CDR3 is CASSTTSGSSSEQFF. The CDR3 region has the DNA TGTGCCAGTAGTACAACTAGCGGGAGTTCGTCTGAGCAGTTCTTC.